This passage covers 5 T cell receptor beta chains from one sample sequenced in a study of blood T cell repertoires in COVID-19. Using immunoSEQ multiplex PCR, the repertoire was profiled, and TCRdb retains in-frame clones only, with some absent. The repertoire holds under 250,000 clones, with about 90% as singletons. Sequencing used peripheral blood. The source is a man older than 75 with acute or convalescent COVID-19.

This chain links TRBV10-3 with TRBJ1-4; 10 positions match TRBD1. The germline V gene encodes CDR1 ENHRY and CDR2 SYGVKD. V lost 3 bases and J lost 4; bases outside the gene matches: 11. This CDR3 comprises 18 residues. The CDR3 protein is CAISDPGQGSLFNEKLFF. The CDR3 DNA is TGTGCCATCAGTGATCCGGGACAGGGGTCCTTGTTTAATGAAAAACTGTTTTTT.

The chain carries TRBV6-2 or TRBV6-3 and TRBJ2-7, with 8 nucleotides matching TRBD2. The CDR3 covers 15 residues. The trim removed 6 bases at V and 1 base at J, leaving 8 bases unmatched. Germline CDR1 and CDR2: MNHEY and SVGEGT. The CDR3 DNA sequence: TGTGCCAGCAGCCGCCGCACTAGCGGTTCCTACGAGCAGTACTTC. It yields the protein CASSRRTSGSYEQYF.

The J gene is TRBJ2-2, the V gene TRBV24-1; a weak D match, TRBD1 (7 bases). The V gene lost 5 bases and the J gene lost 3 bases, with 18 bases spanning the gap. Germline CDR1 reads KGHDR; CDR2 reads SFDVKD. CDR3 length equals 17 residues. The CDR3, as DNA: TGTGCCACCAGTGCCGGGCGGGACAGAACTTACACCGGGGAGCTGTTTTTT. Translation gives CATSAGRDRTYTGELFF.

The chain links TRBV5-5 to TRBJ2-7, with D perhaps matching TRBD2 (5 bases). This CDR3 comprises 15 residues. V lost 4 bases, J lost 1 base, and 15 bases lay in between. Looked up from germline, CDR1 is SGHKS and CDR2 is YYEKEE (reference sequence). The CDR3 DNA reads as TGTGCCAGCAGCGCGGGCCAGTCTCATTCCTACGAGCAGTACTTC. Translated: CASSAGQSHSYEQYF.

The chain has TRBV10-3 and TRBJ2-7; 13 bases fit TRBD2. The CDR3 is 16 residues long. Germline loops: CDR1 ENHRY, CDR2 SYGVKD. J lost 4 bases, V lost 3 bases, and 6 bases had no gene match. DNA of the CDR3: TGTGCCATCAGTGACCCGGGACTAGCGGGGCAGTACGAGCAGTACTTC. Amino acids: CAISDPGLAGQYEQYF.